The present entry profiles one T cell receptor (beta chain) with its context. The target antigen is unknown. Sorted-subset replicate PCR reactions were performed with approximately 190 ng DNA, corresponding to tens of thousands of T cell genomes. Assay: immunoSEQ multiplex PCR; the TCRdb copy retains only in-frame clones and omits some. The table has 650,000 to 800,000 clones, approximately 90% seen once. Cells designated naive CD8 were CD45RO-negative and were positively selected for CCR7, with terminally differentiated effector memory CD45RA+ cells excluded. Free of recent acute infections or vaccinations, the donors were healthy HIV-negative adults. This sample was included in a study of shared clonotypes between healthy human individuals. On the study more broadly: Those who served as donors were a couple of women and three men between the ages of 18 and 49. The study's findings and limits: Although depth was large, rarefaction showed that sequencing of the sorted subsets was incomplete.

The length of the CDR3 is 14 residues. The germline CDR1 and CDR2 sequences are MNHEY and SMNVEV (reference sequence). Unmatched junction bases numbered 11, after V lost 5 bases and J lost 13 bases. The sample consisted of naive CD8+ T cells sorted from blood. The receptor was derived from a man aged 25 to 40 in good health. This chain joins TRBV27 and TRBJ2-6; TRBD1 aligns across 7 bases. CDR3 residues: CASSMGTEGRVLTF. The CDR3 DNA reads as TGTGCCAGCAGTATGGGGACAGAGGGCAGAGTCCTGACTTTC. Full variable domain (outside the CDR3, taken from reference TRBV27 and TRBJ2-6): EAQVTQNPRYLITVTGKKLTVTCSQNMNHEYMSWYRQDPGLGLRQIYYSMNVEVTDKGDVPEGYKVSRKEKRNFPLILESPSPNQTSLYFCASSMGTEGRVLTFGAGSRLTVL.